What follows are 14 T cell receptor beta chains derived from one specimen sequenced in a study of blood T cells in healthy people across ages. Together with a sample-barcoded 5' primer, a J-beta primer mix was included in a second PCR lasting about 7 to 12 cycles. Each CDR3 protein gets one entry after TCRdb re-called the 5' RACE reads with MiXCR. Of about 730,000 distinct CDR3 sequences listed, around 40% are singletons. Sample: blood. Every receptor here comes from a woman aged 55-69 years in good health.

The chain combines TRBV6-1 with TRBJ1-2; D not resolved. The CDR3 totals 14 residues. The V gene's germline CDR1 is MNHNS and CDR2 SASEGT. The V end lost 3 bases, the J end lost 8 bases, and 16 bases lay between the germline ends. CDR3 bases: TGTGCCAGCAGTGATGGAAACCCTATGGGAGGCTACACCTTC. Translating gives CASSDGNPMGGYTF.

This clonotype was observed a handful of times. The chain has TRBV20-1 and TRBJ2-7; 8 bases are shared with TRBD2. The junction had 11 bases not matched to a gene; V was cut back by 0 bases and J by 1 base. Germline CDR1 is DFQATT and CDR2 is SNEGSKA (reference sequence). This CDR3 has 17 amino acids. In DNA, the CDR3 is TGCAGTGCTAGAGATCTGAATGCCGGGAGGGGTTCCTACGAGCAGTACTTC. It encodes CSARDLNAGRGSYEQYF.

The rearrangement links TRBV27 to TRBJ2-4, with D possibly matching TRBD1 (5 bases). Matching the DNA end better, TRBJ2-7 makes the J call doubtful. This CDR3 comprises 14 residues. Germline CDR1 and CDR2: MNHEY and SMNVEV (reference sequence). The CDR3 DNA sequence: TGTGCCAGCAGGTTAGCTGGCAGGGCGTACGAGCAGTACTTC. Amino acid sequence: CASRLAGRAYEQYF.

This clonotype was counted only a few times. This rearrangement joins TRBV29-1 to TRBJ2-3; unclear D gene. Germline V gene data show CDR1 as SQVTM and CDR2 as ANQGSEA. The V gene lost 4 bases and the J gene lost 6 bases, with 11 bases spanning the gap. This CDR3 contains 12 residues. Written as DNA, the CDR3 is TGCAGCGTTGTGGTCCAAGGCGATACGCAGTATTTT. Protein product: CSVVVQGDTQYF.

V and J are TRBV10-3 and TRBJ1-5; a possible D gene is TRBD1 (6 bases). CDR1 is ENHRY and CDR2 is SYGVKD in the germline V gene. V was trimmed by 4 bases and J by 5 bases, leaving 12 bases between them. The CDR3 loop spans 14 amino acids. As DNA, the CDR3 is TGTGCCATCAGTGGGGGGCCTGCCGATCAGCCCCAGCATTTT. Translating it yields CAISGGPADQPQHF.

About this clonotype itself: This may arise from a read error, as a much more abundant clone is one base away. This sequence joins TRBV6-2 or TRBV6-3 and TRBJ2-6; D remains ambiguous. CDR1 and CDR2 (germline): MNHEY, SVGEGT. The CDR3 is 17 residues long. The V gene lost 4 bases and the J gene lost 0 bases, with 13 bases spanning the gap. The CDR3 DNA follows: TGTGCCAGCAGTTCGGGCACCACACGCTCTGGGGCCAACGTCCTGACTTTC. The encoded protein is CASSSGTTRSGANVLTF.

The J gene is TRBJ2-1, the V gene TRBV12-3 or TRBV12-4; no reliable D call. V lost 1 base, J lost 7 bases, and 8 bases lay in between. The CDR3 is made up of 13 amino acids. The CDR3 DNA is TGTGCCAGCAGTTTAGTCCAGTCGAATGAGCAGTTCTTC. This translates into CASSLVQSNEQFF.

The chain employs TRBV5-1 and TRBJ2-7; TRBD2 agrees at 9 bases. The germline gives CDR1 SGHRS, CDR2 YFSETQ. CDR3 size: 14 residues. V dropped 6 bases and J dropped 0; count of bases not matched to a gene: 4. In DNA, the CDR3 is TGCGCCAGCACCCTAGCGGGACTCTCCTACGAGCAGTACTTC. As protein: CASTLAGLSYEQYF.

This clonotype was picked up a small number of times. The rearrangement links TRBV5-6 to TRBJ2-5, with TRBD1 matching over 8 bases. The V and J ends lost 6 bases and 3 bases, in that order; junction bases with no gene match: 7. This CDR3 has 14 residues. Germline loops: CDR1 SGHDT, CDR2 YYEEEE. CDR3 nucleotides: TGTGCCAGCAACGAAGGACAGGGCAAAGAGACCCAGTACTTC. Residues: CASNEGQGKETQYF.

This clonotype was seen a few times. The genes are TRBV20-1 and TRBJ1-2, with D possibly matching TRBD1 (5 bases). This CDR3 has 12 residues. V lost 5 bases, J lost 6 bases, and 13 bases lay in between. CDR1 and CDR2 from the germline V gene are DFQATT and SNEGSKA (reference sequence). The CDR3 nucleotides read TGCAGTGCTGATAGGGCAGGGAATGGCTACACCTTC. Its protein is CSADRAGNGYTF.

There are a few counts of this clonotype. The chain links TRBV20-1 to TRBJ2-3; 8 positions agree with TRBD1. Germline V lookup: CDR1 DFQATT, CDR2 SNEGSKA (reference sequence). The CDR3 covers 16 residues. V lost 6 bases to trimming and J lost 2 bases; unmatched junction nucleotides: 13. CDR3 protein: CSAIKTGALFTDTQYF. The DNA for the CDR3 is TGCAGTGCGATTAAGACAGGGGCCCTCTTCACAGATACGCAGTATTTT.

This clonotype was counted a few times. The J gene is TRBJ2-1, the V gene TRBV25-1; weak D call: TRBD1 (6 bases). Germline CDR1 is MGHDK and CDR2 is SYGVNS. The CDR3 consists of 13 residues. V was trimmed by 3 bases and J by 4 bases, leaving 7 bases between them. CDR3 in amino acids: CASSEQGYNEQFF. CDR3 nucleotide sequence: TGTGCCAGCAGTGAGCAGGGGTACAATGAGCAGTTCTTC.

In this sample, this clonotype turned up a few times. The chain uses TRBV20-1 and TRBJ2-5; the D gene could be TRBD1 or TRBD2 (5 bases each). V lost 0 bases to trimming and J lost 3 bases, with 17 bases between them. The CDR3 has 16 residues. Germline CDR1 reads DFQATT; CDR2 reads SNEGSKA (reference sequence). The CDR3 coding sequence is TGCAGTGCTAGAGAAGCCCGGGACCAGATGAAAGAGACCCAGTACTTC. Its protein is CSAREARDQMKETQYF.

This clonotype was seen repeatedly, ten times or more. In DNA form, the CDR3 reads TGCAGTGCTAGATTGGGACAGCTCCGGTCTAATCAAGAGACCCAGTACTTC. As protein: CSARLGQLRSNQETQYF. The chain couples TRBV20-1 to TRBJ2-5; 7 nucleotides match TRBD1. This CDR3 has 17 residues. V lost 2 bases to trimming and J lost 2 bases; unmatched junction nucleotides: 14. Looked up from germline, CDR1 is DFQATT and CDR2 is SNEGSKA (reference sequence).